This T cell receptor (beta chain) is drawn from a study of cytomegalovirus exposure and HLA in healthy donors. Study-wide results and caveats: Accurate HLA-A and HLA-B prediction from TCR beta sequences was reported for most subjects. Later analysis demonstrated an association between a missense DCLRE1C variant and TCR beta V- and J-gene trimming.

About this clone itself: What it recognizes is unknown.

The donors, nominally healthy at sampling, likely had unrecorded immune exposures. Trimming shortened V by 4 bases and J by 4 bases, and 4 bases separated the two germline ends. Germline values: CDR1 SNHLY, CDR2 FYNNEI. This CDR3 comprises 11 residues. PCR involved 60 Vbeta and 13 Jbeta primers. The protocol was immunoSEQ multiplex PCR, while the TCRdb copy is restricted to in-frame clones and leaves out a portion. The repertoire table contains 130,000 or so clones. The rearrangement joins TRBV2 to TRBJ2-5, with D unresolved. The clonotype comes from a woman in her fifties or sixties in good health and CMV-seronegative. Material for sequencing was PBMCs. The CDR3 is CASSGGETQYF. CDR3 DNA: TGTGCCAGCAGTGGAGGAGAGACCCAGTACTTC.